This passage covers 4 T cell receptor beta chains from one sample sequenced in a study of CDR3 diversity in severe acne. Via MiXCR, TCRdb re-called the PCR reads, giving one row per CDR3 protein. The data show more than 85,000 distinct CDR3 sequences, approximately 49% seen once. Sequences were obtained from blood. The receptors originated from a male donor with severe acne vulgaris.

This clonotype was counted at least ten times. J is TRBJ2-7 and V is TRBV20-1, with TRBD1 as a possible D gene (5 bases). Germline V gene data show CDR1 as DFQATT and CDR2 as SNEGSKA (reference sequence). The CDR3 sequence is 13 residues long. Trimming cost V 3 bases and J 3 bases, with 12 bases left between them. Here the CDR3 DNA reads TGCAGTGCTAGCGCAGGGCTTGGCTACGAGCAGTACGTC. It encodes CSASAGLGYEQYV.

This clonotype was seen at least ten times. The J gene is TRBJ2-3, the V gene TRBV2; 8 bases align to TRBD1. Germline trimming cut 8 bases from V and 4 bases from J; bases unmatched to any gene: 14. The CDR3 loop spans 16 amino acids. Germline CDR1 SNHLY, CDR2 FYNNEI. CDR3: CASGPPAAGGSDTQYF. In DNA, the CDR3 is TGTGCCAGCGGTCCCCCGGCGGCAGGGGGCTCAGATACGCAGTATTTT.

The chain has TRBV4-1 and TRBJ2-3; TRBD1 matches at 9 bases. The trim removed 6 bases at V and 4 bases at J, leaving 5 bases unmatched. This CDR3 comprises 14 residues. Germline CDR1 is MGHRA and CDR2 is YSYEKL. The CDR3 loop is CASRRTGVSDTQYF. The CDR3 DNA is TGCGCCAGCAGACGGACAGGGGTTTCAGATACGCAGTATTTT.

This clonotype was recorded many times. This chain uses TRBV11-3 with TRBJ2-7; D possibly corresponds to TRBD1 (6 bases). The germline V gene has CDR1 SGHNT and CDR2 YENEEA. V lost 5 bases and J 1 base, leaving 12 bases between the germline ends. The CDR3 spans 14 residues. Written as DNA, the CDR3 is TGTGCCAGCAGCCTTAACAGGGTTTCCTACGAGCAGTACTTC. Residues: CASSLNRVSYEQYF.